The 18 T cell receptor beta chains given below trace back to one sample, sequenced in a study of T cells after posttransplantation cyclophosphamide (dated by TCRdb to 2016 to 2018). The protocol used for the library was the immunoSEQ multiplex PCR assay. In its TCRdb copy, this immuneACCESS table keeps in-frame sequences only and misses some clones. Where compared with another copy, unresolved V genes explain less than half of these, and the others have no known cause. The data for this sample show 30,000 to 45,000 clones, each detected more than once. About 1.2% of the sample lies in the top ten. The specimen sequenced was PBMCs. These receptors were taken from a girl between 5 and 17 years old in good health, CMV-negative, and a related stem cell transplant donor.

This clone has just a few counts. Mismatch with germline at one junction end may stem from a read error. The V gene is TRBV9, the J gene TRBJ2-5; 12 bases map to TRBD2. Per the germline V gene, CDR1 is SGDLS and CDR2 is YYNGEE. The CDR3 length is 15 residues. CDR3 sequence: CACSSSSGRAETQYF. In DNA form, the CDR3 reads TGTGCCTGCAGCTCCTCTAGCGGGAGGGCGGAGACCCAGTACTTC.

This clone was seen a handful of times. The rearrangement joins TRBV4-1 to TRBJ2-5; 13 positions match TRBD2. Trimming removed 4 bases from V and 1 base from J; junction bases left unmatched: 3. Germline CDR1 and CDR2: MGHRA and YSYEKL. The CDR3 loop spans 16 amino acids. CDR3 protein: CASSRRTSGGQETQYF. In DNA, the CDR3 is TGCGCCAGCAGCCGCCGGACTAGCGGGGGCCAAGAGACCCAGTACTTC.

This clone has at least ten counts. The V gene is TRBV5-1, the J gene TRBJ2-5; unclear D gene. The germline V and J ends were trimmed by 7 bases and 1 base, with 8 bases remaining between them. The CDR3 covers 12 residues. CDR1 is SGHRS and CDR2 is YFSETQ in the germline V gene. The CDR3 coding sequence is TGCGCCAGCCAACTACTCCAAGAGACCCAGTACTTC. Amino acids: CASQLLQETQYF.

This clone has ten or more counts. The gene calls are TRBV27 and TRBJ2-1; tentatively, D is TRBD2 (5 bases). V gave up 7 bases and J gave up 7 bases, with 14 bases separating them. The CDR3 is made up of 13 amino acids. CDR1 is MNHEY, CDR2 SMNVEV, per germline (reference sequence). CDR3: CASTEGFGNEQFF. In DNA form, the CDR3 reads TGTGCCAGCACAGAGGGTTTTGGGAATGAGCAGTTCTTC.

This clone was counted at least ten times. The chain recombines TRBV4-3 with TRBJ1-4; unclear D gene. CDR1 and CDR2 from the germline V gene are LGHNA and YSLEER. V lost 4 bases and J 0 bases, leaving 3 bases between the germline ends. The CDR3 runs to 13 residues. The CDR3 here is CASSPSTNEKLFF. Here the CDR3 DNA reads TGCGCCAGCAGCCCTTCAACTAATGAAAAACTGTTTTTT.

This clone was counted ten times or more. V is TRBV6-5 and J is TRBJ1-3; 7 nucleotides line up with TRBD1. CDR3 length: 16 residues. Trimming took 2 bases from V and 0 from J; bases not matched to a gene: 4. Germline CDR1 MNHEY, CDR2 SVGAGI. The CDR3 sequence is CASSYNRGSSGNTIYF. The CDR3 DNA reads TGTGCCAGCAGTTACAACAGGGGAAGCTCTGGAAACACCATATATTTT.

The rearrangement links TRBV5-1 to TRBJ1-2, with TRBD1 as a possible D gene (6 bases). Germline-derived CDR1 and CDR2 are SGHRS and YFSETQ. V was cut by 4 bases and J by 7 bases, with 17 bases left in between. The CDR3 is 14 residues long. CDR3 sequence reads: CASSVASQGSGYTF. CDR3 sequence (DNA): TGCGCCAGCAGCGTAGCATCACAGGGTAGTGGCTACACCTTC. The full variable domain, its missing parts supplied by reference TRBV5-1 and TRBJ1-2, is KAGVTQTPRYLIKTRGQQVTLSCSPISGHRSVSWYQQTPGQGLQFLFEYFSETQRNKGNFPGRFSGRQFSNSRSEMNVSTLELGDSALYLCASSVASQGSGYTFGSGTRLTVV.

V gene TRBV13 combines with J gene TRBJ1-4, with 8 positions matching TRBD1. In germline, CDR1 is PRHDT, CDR2 FYEKMQ (reference sequence). V lost 5 bases to trimming and J lost 7 bases; unmatched junction nucleotides: 6. The CDR3 contains 14 residues. CDR3 amino acids: CASSQRTGLEKLFF. DNA of the CDR3: TGTGCCAGCAGCCAACGGACAGGGCTTGAAAAACTGTTTTTT.

The chain links TRBV13 to TRBJ2-5, with D perhaps TRBD2 (6 bases). This CDR3 is built from 16 residues. Germline-derived CDR1 and CDR2 are PRHDT and FYEKMQ (reference sequence). Trimming shortened V by 4 bases and J by 4 bases, and 19 bases separated the two germline ends. Here the CDR3 reads CASSYRRDFQGETQYF. As DNA, the CDR3 is TGTGCCAGCAGCTACCGTAGGGACTTCCAGGGAGAGACCCAGTACTTC.

This clone was seen a few times. The CDR3 sequence is CASRGTSGFGDTQYF. CDR3 in DNA: TGTGCCAGCAGGGGGACTAGCGGTTTCGGGGATACGCAGTATTTT. This chain joins TRBV6-5 and TRBJ2-3; 11 nucleotides align to TRBD2. V was clipped by 6 bases and J by 6 bases; unmatched bases: 8. The CDR3 has 15 amino acids. Germline V gene data show CDR1 as MNHEY and CDR2 as SVGAGI.

There are many counts of this clone. The chain joins TRBV19 to TRBJ1-3; the match to TRBD1 covers 8 bases. The CDR3 is 14 amino acids. Trimming removed 4 bases from V and 2 bases from J; junction bases left unmatched: 1. CDR1 and CDR2 (germline): LNHDA, SQIVND (reference sequence). CDR3 sequence reads: CASSTDRAGNTIYF. CDR3 nucleotide sequence: TGTGCCAGTAGTACGGACAGGGCTGGAAACACCATATATTTT. The whole variable domain, remainder taken from reference TRBV19 and TRBJ1-3, is DGGITQSPKYLFRKEGQNVTLSCEQNLNHDAMYWYRQDPGQGLRLIYYSQIVNDFQKGDIAEGYSVSREKKESFPLTVTSAQKNPTAFYLCASSTDRAGNTIYFGEGSWLTVV.

This clone appeared many times. The rearrangement joins TRBV11-2 to TRBJ2-1, with a weak D call TRBD1 (7 bases). This CDR3 spans 15 amino acids. The germline V gene encodes CDR1 SGHAT and CDR2 FQNNGV. The V gene lost 0 bases and the J gene lost 4 bases, with 10 bases spanning the gap. The CDR3 reads CASSLEAGGYNEQFF. The CDR3 nucleotides read TGTGCCAGCAGCTTAGAAGCAGGGGGGTACAATGAGCAGTTCTTC.

This clone was counted at least ten times. The chain is built from TRBV27 and TRBJ2-3, with TRBD2 matching 7 bases. This CDR3 comprises 12 residues. V trimming: 3 bases; J trimming: 9 bases; junction bases outside the gene matches: 3. Germline CDR1 reads MNHEY; CDR2 reads SMNVEV (reference sequence). Written as DNA, the CDR3 is TGTGCCAGCAGTTTTCACGGGGGGACGCAGTATTTT. Protein product: CASSFHGGTQYF.

In its sample, this clone was seen many times. The chain joins TRBV4-1 to TRBJ1-2; D is possibly TRBD1 (6 bases). The ends were cut back, 4 bases at V and 7 bases at J, with 25 bases in the middle. The CDR3 totals 17 residues. Per the germline V gene, CDR1 is MGHRA and CDR2 is YSYEKL. This CDR3 is CASSPGLFQGHPIGYTF. CDR3 sequence (DNA): TGCGCCAGCAGCCCTGGTTTGTTCCAGGGACATCCGATTGGCTACACCTTC.

In its sample, this clone was seen many times. The chain recombines TRBV7-8 with TRBJ1-4; D remains ambiguous. Germline CDR1 reads SGHVS; CDR2 reads FQNEAQ. This CDR3 is 13 amino acids long. V lost 1 base and J 8 bases, leaving 8 bases between the germline ends. CDR3 sequence reads: CASSLGVYEKLFF. As DNA, the CDR3 is TGTGCCAGCAGCTTAGGAGTCTACGAAAAACTGTTTTTT.

This clone was found many times. The CDR3 here is CASSPGTGSPYGYTF. DNA of the CDR3: TGTGCCAGCAGCCCTGGGACAGGGTCACCCTATGGCTACACCTTC. The rearrangement links TRBV28 to TRBJ1-2; 9 nucleotides match TRBD1. V lost 6 bases and J lost 4; bases outside the gene matches: 9. CDR1 is MDHEN, CDR2 SYDVKM, per germline. The CDR3 is 15 amino acids.

This clone was recorded a few times. The junction departs from germline at one end; a sequencing error may be responsible. The chain employs TRBV5-1 and TRBJ2-3, with TRBD2 matching 8 bases. The germline CDR1 and CDR2 sequences are SGHRS and YFSETQ. The CDR3 is 17 residues long. This chain's CDR3 is CASGLARGGGLTDTQYF. DNA for the CDR3: TGCGCCAGCGGCTTGGCCCGCGGCGGGGGGTTAACAGATACGCAGTATTTT.

This clone has only a few counts. The chain links TRBV5-4 to TRBJ2-6; 8 bases fit TRBD1. The CDR3 contains 17 residues. Germline assignment: CDR1 SGHNT and CDR2 YYREEE (reference sequence). V trimming: 4 bases; J trimming: 0 bases; junction bases outside the gene matches: 6. The CDR3 DNA is TGTGCCAGCAGCGCCGGGACAGGCCGCTCTGGGGCCAACGTCCTGACTTTC. Protein product: CASSAGTGRSGANVLTF.